Listed here is a single TCR beta chain. Its antigen is currently unknown. A modified ARM-PCR protocol with three rounds of nested PCR amplified TCRbeta. TCRdb called the multiplex PCR reads again in MiXCR, with one record for every CDR3 protein. Of about 67,000 distinct CDR3 sequences listed, more than 65% are singletons. The data were taken from a study of tumor and adjacent non-tumor tissue in lung cancer. The template was RNA from unsorted bulk tissue. Distant lung tissue was collected more than 3 cm away from the tumor edge. Between August and November 2014, newly diagnosed, chemotherapy-naive lung cancer patients underwent thoracic surgery in China. Germline V gene sequence: CDR1 PRHDT, CDR2 FYEKMQ (reference sequence). The CDR3 covers 15 residues. V gave up 2 bases and J gave up 14 bases, with 23 bases separating them. General study results and limits: Shorter survival was associated with higher TCR diversity in tumors. Tumor tissue had significantly higher TCR diversity than normal lung. Normal lung showed higher cumulative top 100 clone frequency than tumor.

The source is a man between 60 and 70 years old with non-small cell lung cancer. The rearrangement uses TRBV13 and TRBJ2-3, with D perhaps matching TRBD1 (5 bases). Sequencing input: distant non-tumor lung tissue. DNA for the CDR3: TGTGCCAGCAGCTTAACGAGACAGAACACAGATACCCGGTATTTT. Translation gives CASSLTRQNTDTRYF.